The subject of this entry is one T cell receptor beta chain. Its antigen is still unknown. This record comes from a study of post-analysis software for immune sequencing data. Findings and caveats of the study: About 5 TRBV segments appeared more often in patients than in controls, and TRBV5-6, TRBV5-1 and TRBV20-1 were among these.

cDNA libraries for TCR beta contained unique molecular identifiers. The authors obtained roughly 0.5 million cDNA molecules from about 0.94 to 9.7 million T cells. MiXCR, applied by TCRdb to the PCR reads, yields one record per CDR3 protein. Among some 700,000 distinct CDR3 sequences, approximately 60% were seen once, and the ten largest hold 11%. The germline V and J ends were trimmed by 5 bases and 5 bases, with 9 bases remaining between them. Germline CDR1 reads SGHTA; CDR2 reads FQGNSA. The CDR3 totals 12 residues. This TCR came from a girl aged 2 to 9 with multiple sclerosis. The V call is TRBV7-2, the J call TRBJ1-2; no definite D call. Sequenced material: blood. CDR3 nucleotides: TGTGCCAGCAGCAAAGAGGGATATGGCTACACCTTC. Its protein is CASSKEGYGYTF.